This entry lists 14 T cell receptor beta chains sequenced from one sample in a study of blood T cells in healthy people across ages. A second PCR of 7 to 11 cycles used a sample-barcoded 5' primer and a J-beta primer mix. Via MiXCR, TCRdb re-called the 5' RACE reads, giving one row per CDR3 protein. This repertoire shows about 1.8 million distinct CDR3 sequences, around 48% found once; its top ten account for 2.1%. The sample consisted of blood. These receptors originate from a woman in her thirties or forties in good health.

The chain has TRBV7-2 and TRBJ1-6; 8 bases align to TRBD1. V lost 1 base and J lost 8; bases outside the gene matches: 7. CDR1 is SGHTA and CDR2 is FQGNSA in the germline V gene. CDR3 length equals 16 residues. This CDR3 reads CASSLVSGGSDSPLHF. DNA for the CDR3: TGTGCCAGCAGCTTAGTATCAGGGGGCTCTGATTCACCCCTCCACTTT. Variable domain in full (rest from reference TRBV7-2 and TRBJ1-6): GAGVSQSPSNKVTEKGKDVELRCDPISGHTALYWYRQSLGQGLEFLIYFQGNSAPDKSGLPSDRFSAERTGGSVSTLTIQRTQQEDSAVYLCASSLVSGGSDSPLHFGNGTRLTVT.

This sequence joins TRBV11-2 and TRBJ2-3; 7 nucleotides match TRBD2. With 8 bases clipped from V and 4 bases from J, the junction kept 12 bases outside the gene matches. Germline values: CDR1 SGHAT, CDR2 FQNNGV. This CDR3 contains 15 residues. The CDR3 reads CASRSRDYRPDTQYF. The CDR3 DNA follows: TGTGCCAGCCGCTCACGGGACTATAGGCCAGATACGCAGTATTTT.

The CDR3: CSARRVLASSYNEQFF. The CDR3 nucleotides read TGCAGTGCTAGGAGAGTTCTCGCGAGCTCCTACAATGAGCAGTTCTTC. This chain connects TRBV20-1 to TRBJ2-1; D not resolved. Trimming left V 3 bases short and J 0 bases short, with 15 bases between. This CDR3 has 16 amino acids. In germline, CDR1 is DFQATT, CDR2 SNEGSKA (reference sequence).

This clonotype showed up just a few times. V is TRBV4-3 and J is TRBJ2-7, with 9 bases lining up with TRBD2. Germline trimming cut 0 bases from V and 7 bases from J; bases unmatched to any gene: 10. CDR3 size: 16 residues. Per germline, CDR1 LGHNA and CDR2 YSLEER. This CDR3 reads CASSQDGERGAREQYF. CDR3 nucleotide sequence: TGCGCCAGCAGCCAAGATGGAGAGCGGGGGGCGAGGGAGCAGTACTTC.

The rearrangement joins TRBV12-3 or TRBV12-4 to TRBJ1-5; weak D call: TRBD1 (6 bases). The CDR3 runs 15 residues. V lost 5 bases to trimming and J lost 1 base, with 12 bases between them. Written as DNA, the CDR3 is TGTGCCAGCAGTCCCCGACAGGCCAGCAATCAGCCCCAGCATTTT. Translated: CASSPRQASNQPQHF.

This clonotype was counted between two and nine times. The genes are TRBV20-1 and TRBJ2-1; D unclear. This CDR3 has 13 amino acids. The germline CDR1 and CDR2 sequences are DFQATT and SNEGSKA (reference sequence). With 5 bases removed from V and 6 bases from J, the gap between germline ends came to 14 bases. The CDR3 spells CSAALRRFNEQFF. The DNA of the CDR3 is TGCAGTGCTGCTCTAAGGCGGTTCAATGAGCAGTTCTTC.

V and J are TRBV7-2 and TRBJ2-7, with TRBD1 as a possible D gene (6 bases). V was pared by 5 bases and J by 4 bases, with 15 bases between. Germline V lookup: CDR1 SGHTA, CDR2 FQGNSA. The CDR3 spans 14 residues. The DNA for the CDR3 is TGTGCCAGCAGCCCCAACAGGGAGTTGTACGAGCAGTACTTC. Translation gives CASSPNRELYEQYF. The full variable domain, with the rest looked up from reference TRBV7-2 and TRBJ2-7, is GAGVSQSPSNKVTEKGKDVELRCDPISGHTALYWYRQSLGQGLEFLIYFQGNSAPDKSGLPSDRFSAERTGGSVSTLTIQRTQQEDSAVYLCASSPNRELYEQYFGPGTRLTVT.

The chain combines TRBV11-2 with TRBJ1-2; a weak D match, TRBD1 (5 bases). The CDR3 spans 14 residues. Trimming stripped 0 bases from V and 7 bases from J, with 12 bases between. Germline assignment: CDR1 SGHAT and CDR2 FQNNGV. The DNA of the CDR3 is TGTGCCAGCAGCTTAGACAGACAGCCGCGTGGCTACACCTTC. Protein product: CASSLDRQPRGYTF.

V is TRBV6-2 or TRBV6-3 and J is TRBJ2-1; a weak D match, TRBD2 (5 bases). The J call may be mistaken, given a closer DNA end match to TRBJ2-7. The CDR3 length is 15 residues. Germline-derived CDR1 and CDR2 are MNHEY and SVGEGT. CDR3 loop: CAIKERTPGGNEQYF. For the CDR3, the DNA is TGTGCCATCAAGGAACGGACTCCCGGAGGCAATGAGCAGTACTTC.

The chain combines TRBV6-5 with TRBJ2-3; no definite D call. This CDR3 comprises 14 residues. Germline values: CDR1 MNHEY, CDR2 SVGAGI. Trimming pared 3 bases from V and 6 bases from J, leaving 13 bases between. CDR3 sequence reads: CASSYTRASDTQYF. CDR3 coding DNA: TGTGCCAGCAGTTATACAAGAGCATCGGATACGCAGTATTTT.

This rearrangement joins TRBV2 to TRBJ1-1; no reliable D call. This CDR3 spans 13 amino acids. Germline CDR1 and CDR2: SNHLY and FYNNEI. Trimming removed 10 bases from V and 0 bases from J, with 12 bases in between. CDR3 sequence (DNA): TGTGCCATCACAAGGAAGATGAACACTGAAGCTTTCTTT. Protein: CAITRKMNTEAFF.

This chain uses TRBV9 with TRBJ1-4, with D tentatively TRBD1 (5 bases). CDR1 and CDR2 from the germline V gene are SGDLS and YYNGEE. Trimming cost V 3 bases and J 8 bases, with 20 bases left between them. CDR3 length equals 16 residues. Written as DNA, the CDR3 is TGTGCCAGCAGCGCTACCGGGACCTTATTTGGGGAAAAACTGTTTTTT. It translates to CASSATGTLFGEKLFF.

The rearrangement uses TRBV7-9 and TRBJ2-4; no definite D call. The germline V gene encodes CDR1 SEHNR and CDR2 FQNEAQ (reference sequence). V lost 5 bases to trimming and J lost 0 bases, with 11 bases between them. The CDR3 totals 15 residues. CDR3 protein: CASSPDGVAKNIQYF. CDR3 DNA: TGTGCCAGCAGCCCGGACGGAGTAGCCAAAAACATTCAGTACTTC. Supplemented by reference TRBV7-9 and TRBJ2-4, the full variable domain reads DTGVSQNPRHKITKRGQNVTFRCDPISEHNRLYWYRQTLGQGPEFLTYFQNEAQLEKSRLLSDRFSAERPKGSFSTLEIQRTEQGDSAMYLCASSPDGVAKNIQYFGAGTRLSVL.

The chain employs TRBV7-2 and TRBJ2-3; TRBD2 agrees at 11 bases. CDR3 length: 17 amino acids. Per the germline V gene, CDR1 is SGHTA and CDR2 is FQGNSA. Trimming cost V 3 bases and J 0 bases; bases outside gene matches: 5. In DNA, the CDR3 is TGTGCCAGCAGCTTCACGGGACTAGCGGCTAGCACAGATACGCAGTATTTT. The encoded protein is CASSFTGLAASTDTQYF.